What follows describes a single TCR beta chain. This clone was observed a single time. Its cognate antigen has yet to be identified. Base-call qualities are not available, and no considerably larger clone is one nucleotide away. This record comes from a study of graft-versus-host responses after intestinal transplantation (dated by TCRdb to the early 2020s). For the wider study: The transplants that recipients got were multivisceral, liver-intestinal, or isolated intestinal. Every recipient was given anti-thymocyte globulin induction, followed by around three years of maintenance tacrolimus and steroids. After intestinal transplantation, graft-versus-host and host-versus-graft alloreactive T cell clones were followed in the graft, circulation and bone marrow using bulk TCR-beta CDR3 sequencing. Alloreactive clones were identified by sequencing pre-transplant mixed lymphocyte reaction products and comparing them with unstimulated pre-transplant donor and recipient T cells. The cohort enrolled about two dozen intestinal transplant recipients, one of whom was a retransplant, and 3 patients without pretransplant specimens were excluded. Donor T cell macrochimerism was defined as a peak of at least 4% donor T cells among recipient peripheral blood mononuclear cells. Instead of going to the commercial service, samples from three later patients were sequenced in-house on an Illumina MiSeq and processed with MiXCR. On the study overall, not on this receptor specifically: Peak levels of circulating GvH clones were associated with declines in HvG clones early after transplant. GvH clones were found in recipient bone marrow, and some of the GvH clones appeared earlier in ileal mucosa or blood, which is consistent with an intestinal mucosal origin. In the allografts of patients with donor T cell macrochimerism, GvH to HvG T cell clonal ratios were high. Conclusions were limited by the relatively low number and heterogeneity of intestinal transplant patients.

The library was prepared using the immunoSEQ multiplex PCR assay. For most patients, genomic DNA was isolated with the Qiagen DNeasy Blood and Tissue Kit and sent frozen to Adaptive Biotechnologies for TCR sequencing. For most patients, genomic DNA was subjected to high-throughput TCR-beta CDR3 sequencing by Adaptive Biotechnologies. Turning to the authors' computational methods: Adaptive's ImmunoSEQ software supplied the TCR sequencing data for around 17 patients, while MiXCR and VDJtools were used to process three other patients. To correct CD4 versus CD8 sorting errors, sequences present in both subsets at a frequency ratio below 5:1 were removed. CDR3 nucleotide sequences shared between donor and recipient were removed because the origin of such sequences could not be assigned. To count as alloreactive, a clone needed at least 2-fold expansion over unstimulated cells and a minimum CFSE-low frequency of 0.002% (template counts) or 0.001% (read counts). Clones were considered mappable if detected in sequenced pre-transplant spleen, lymph node, or MLR CFSE-low populations of the donor or recipient. Cumulative frequency of alloreactive clones was calculated as a percentage of all sequences weighted by copy number. TCRdb limited this immuneACCESS table to in-frame rearrangements with V and J called. A share of clones is missing; checked studies link under half to unresolved V genes, and the rest is unexplained. That table gives V, J and clone size, and the DNA gave D and trimming. The sample yields under 100,000 clones; roughly 80% were counted once. The top ten constitute approximately 0.78% of the sample.

From cysteine to phenylalanine, the CDR3 is 16 amino acids long. Only the CDR3 DNA stays, 48 bases, in frame from base 1. The V end loses 2 bases and the J end loses 0 bases, and a stretch of 11 bases separates them. For CDR1 and CDR2, the germline V gene lists MNHNS and SASEGT. The time point label here, explained by the study, means: cells obtained before transplantation from donor or recipient. CD3+CD4+ and CD3+CD8+ populations were FACS-sorted from unstimulated pre-transplant donor and recipient cells taken from spleen or lymph nodes. This clonotype was obtained from a human donor who received an intestinal transplant. Specimen: unstimulated CD4+ T cells sorted from spleen or lymph node cells, collected before intestinal transplant. The sequence joins TRBV6-1 to TRBJ2-4; TRBD1 could be the D gene, as 5 bases match. In nucleotide form, the sequence is TGTGCCAGCAGTGAAATCCGGACAAGAGCCAAAAACATTCAGTACTTC. It encodes CASSEIRTRAKNIQYF.